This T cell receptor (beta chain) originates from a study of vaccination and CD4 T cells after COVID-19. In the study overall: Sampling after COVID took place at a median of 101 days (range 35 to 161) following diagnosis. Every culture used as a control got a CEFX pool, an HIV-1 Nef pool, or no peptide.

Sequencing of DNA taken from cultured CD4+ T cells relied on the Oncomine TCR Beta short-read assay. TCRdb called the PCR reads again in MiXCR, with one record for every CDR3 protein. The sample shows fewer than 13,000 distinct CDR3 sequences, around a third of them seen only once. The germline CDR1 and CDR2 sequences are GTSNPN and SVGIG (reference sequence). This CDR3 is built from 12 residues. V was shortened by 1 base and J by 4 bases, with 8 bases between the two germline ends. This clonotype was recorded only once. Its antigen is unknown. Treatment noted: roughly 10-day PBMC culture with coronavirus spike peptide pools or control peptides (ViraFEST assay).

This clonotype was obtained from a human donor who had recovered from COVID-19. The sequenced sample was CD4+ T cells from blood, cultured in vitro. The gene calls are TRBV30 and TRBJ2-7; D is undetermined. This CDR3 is CAWSALSYEQYF. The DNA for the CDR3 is TGTGCCTGGAGTGCTCTGTCTTACGAGCAGTACTTC.